Listed below are T cell receptor beta chains from one sample, sequenced in a study of CD8 T cells in Susac syndrome. TCRdb redid the calling of the immunoSEQ multiplex PCR reads with MiXCR, one entry per CDR3 protein. Among some 180,000 distinct CDR3 sequences, under 95% were seen once, and the ten largest hold 0.1%. The specimen sequenced was CD4+ T cells from PBMCs. These receptors all stem from a human donor in good health. Each CDR3 is given with its conserved first and last residue. D genes are given only for firm matches. Not all rows give a size; the values are once, few, many and, for expanded clones, a class.

NA | TRBJ2-1 | TRBV20-1 | NA | TGCAGTGCCCCGACCGTAGGGAAGCAGTTCTTC | CSAPTVGKQFF
NA | TRBJ2-3 | TRBV7-3 | NA | TGTGCCAGCAGCCCAGACCCTAAGGCAGATACGCAGTATTTT | CASSPDPKADTQYF
TRBD1 | TRBJ2-5 | TRBV7-6 | NA | TGTGCCAGCAGCCTTGGACAGGCCTGGGGAGAGACCCAGTACTTC | CASSLGQAWGETQYF
TRBD1 | TRBJ1-6 | TRBV20-1 | once | TGCAGTGCTACGTACGGACAGGGGCAATCACCCCTCCACTTT | CSATYGQGQSPLHF
TRBD1 | TRBJ2-1 | TRBV29-1 | NA | TGCAGCGTCCACAGGGGCTGGAACAATGAGCAGTTCTTC | CSVHRGWNNEQFF
NA | TRBJ1-1 | TRBV11-2 | NA | TGTGCCAGCAGCTTCAATGAGAACACTGAAGCTTTCTTT | CASSFNENTEAFF
NA | TRBJ2-6 | TRBV18 | once | TGTGCCAGCTCAAATACGGGCATGCCTGGGGCCAACGTCCTGACTTTC | CASSNTGMPGANVLTF
NA | TRBJ2-7 | TRBV28 | NA | TGTGCCAGCGGACGGGGGCCCGACTACGAGCAGTACTTC | CASGRGPDYEQYF
TRBD2 | TRBJ2-3 | TRBV20-1 | NA | TGCAGTGCTAGCCTACTAGCGGGGGGCTTTAGCACAGATACGCAGTATTTT | CSASLLAGGFSTDTQYF
NA | TRBJ2-4 | TRBV6-1 | NA | TGTGCCAGCCCGAGCGACCTAGCCAAAAACATTCAGTACTTC | CASPSDLAKNIQYF
TRBD2 | TRBJ2-5 | TRBV20-1 | NA | TGCAGTGCTGCCCTAGCGGGGGTAGAAAAGACCCAGTACTTC | CSAALAGVEKTQYF
TRBD1 | TRBJ2-2 | TRBV28 | once | TGTGCCAGCAGTTTTCACCCAGGGGGCGTTCAGAACACCGGGGAGCTGTTTTTT | CASSFHPGGVQNTGELFF
NA | TRBJ1-6 | TRBV7-2 | NA | TGTGCCAGCAGCACAGAACTGGGGAATTCACCCCTCCACTTT | CASSTELGNSPLHF
NA | TRBJ2-7 | TRBV30 | NA | TGTGCCTGGAGTGCAGGGACGGACTACGAGCAGTACTTC | CAWSAGTDYEQYF
TRBD1 | TRBJ2-4 | TRBV19 | NA | TGTGCCAGTAGTATCGCAGGGGGCACGAACATTCAGTACTTC | CASSIAGGTNIQYF
NA | TRBJ2-3 | TRBV7-3 | NA | TGTGCCAGCAGCCCGTCTCTGAGTTACACAGATACGCAGTATTTT | CASSPSLSYTDTQYF
NA | TRBJ1-1 | TRBV20-1 | NA | TGCAGTGCTAGACCAATAAAGGGGGAGTGGGGCACTGAAGCTTTCTTT | CSARPIKGEWGTEAFF
NA | TRBJ2-7 | TRBV20-1 | NA | TGCAGTGCTAGGGGGACGGGGTCCTACGAGCAGTACTTC | CSARGTGSYEQYF
NA | TRBJ1-5 | TRBV12-3/TRBV12-4 | NA | TGTGCCAGCAGCCAGGGTGGAGACGTCTATAGCAATCAGCCCCAGCATTTT | CASSQGGDVYSNQPQHF
NA | TRBJ2-5 | TRBV20-1 | few | TGCAGTGCTACCCGTGGGGAGACCCAGTACTTC | CSATRGETQYF
TRBD1 | TRBJ1-5 | TRBV15 | NA | TGTGCCACCAGCAGCCGAGGAGACAGGGGGCTGAATAGCAATCAGCCCCAGCATTTT | CATSSRGDRGLNSNQPQHF
NA | TRBJ2-5 | TRBV4-1 | NA | TGCGCCAGCAGCCAAGAAATCCGGGAATGGACATTGTACTTC | CASSQEIREWTLYF
TRBD1 | TRBJ1-5 | TRBV20-1 | NA | TGCAGTGCTAGGGACCGGGACAGGGGGCTACAGCCCCAGCATTTT | CSARDRDRGLQPQHF
NA | TRBJ1-1 | TRBV5-1 | NA | TGCGCCAGCAGCTTGCTTCGGGAAGGGGGCACTGAAGCTTTCTTT | CASSLLREGGTEAFF
NA | TRBJ1-2 | TRBV28 | NA | TGTGCCAGCAGTTTTCGAGGTCTCTATGGCTACACCTTC | CASSFRGLYGYTF
TRBD1 | TRBJ1-5 | TRBV12-3/TRBV12-4 | NA | TGTGCCAGCAGTACCCTCATGACAGGGGGCAATCAGCCCCAGCATTTT | CASSTLMTGGNQPQHF
TRBD1 | TRBJ2-7 | TRBV7-2 | NA | TGTGCCAGCAGCTTAGTTTTAGTTGCAGGGGGCAAGGACGAGCAGTACTTC | CASSLVLVAGGKDEQYF
NA | TRBJ1-2 | TRBV28 | NA | TGTGCCAGCAGTTCTCCTCCGGGCTATGGCTACACCTTC | CASSSPPGYGYTF
NA | TRBJ2-3 | TRBV7-3 | NA | TGTGCCAGCAGCTTAACTAGAGACAATACGCAGTATTTT | CASSLTRDNTQYF
NA | TRBJ1-4 | TRBV12-3/TRBV12-4 | NA | TGTGCCAGCAGTTTAACAGGCGAAAAACTGTTTTTT | CASSLTGEKLFF
TRBD1 | TRBJ2-7 | TRBV6-5 | once | TGTGCCAGCGGCAAGGGGACAGTCGGCTACGAGCAGTACTTC | CASGKGTVGYEQYF
TRBD1 | TRBJ1-1 | TRBV6-6 | NA | TGTGCCAGCAGTTACGGTATGACAGGGGGCGGCACTGAAGCTTTCTTT | CASSYGMTGGGTEAFF
NA | TRBJ2-4 | TRBV30 | NA | TGTGCCTGGAGTCGGGATCTCATCTCTACCAAAAACATTCAGTACTTC | CAWSRDLISTKNIQYF
NA | TRBJ1-2 | TRBV6-5 | NA | TGTGCCAGCAGTTACGTTGTGGGGCAAACTAACTATGGCTACACCTTC | CASSYVVGQTNYGYTF
TRBD1 | TRBJ2-2 | TRBV29-1 | NA | TGCAGCGCTGGACCCGGGACAGGGGAGGTCGGGGAGCTGTTTTTT | CSAGPGTGEVGELFF
NA | TRBJ1-3 | TRBV2 | NA | TGTGCCAGCAGGGAAGAGGGTGGAAACACCATATATTTT | CASREEGGNTIYF
NA | TRBJ2-3 | TRBV29-1 | NA | TGCAGCGTTGAAGGGAGGGGGACGGGCACAGATACGCAGTATTTT | CSVEGRGTGTDTQYF
NA | TRBJ2-7 | TRBV9 | NA | TGTGCCAGCAGCGTAGCTACAGGGAACTACGAGCAGTACTTC | CASSVATGNYEQYF
NA | TRBJ1-4 | TRBV5-1 | NA | TGCGCCTGCCGCGGGGGCCCGGCAACTAATGAAAAACTGTTTTTT | CACRGGPATNEKLFF
NA | TRBJ1-1 | TRBV7-8 | NA | TGTGCCAGCACCGTAGGACGGTTGAACACTGAAGCTTTCTTT | CASTVGRLNTEAFF
TRBD2 | TRBJ2-4 | TRBV20-1 | once | TGCAGTGCTAGAGATCGACTAGCGGGGGTTATTAACATTCAGTACTTC | CSARDRLAGVINIQYF
TRBD2 | TRBJ2-5 | TRBV20-1 | NA | TGCAGTACCTTCCTAGCGGGGGGGCCGGAGACCCAGTACTTC | CSTFLAGGPETQYF
NA | TRBJ1-1 | TRBV7-9 | NA | TGTGCCAGCAGCCTCTCGCGGGGGAGTCTGGACACTGAAGCTTTCTTT | CASSLSRGSLDTEAFF
NA | TRBJ1-2 | TRBV29-1 | NA | TGCAGCGTTGAAGATCCTGGTAGGGTCTATGGCTACACCTTC | CSVEDPGRVYGYTF
NA | TRBJ1-6 | TRBV27 | NA | TGTGCCAGCAGTTTGGACAGTGATAATTCACCCCTCCACTTT | CASSLDSDNSPLHF
NA | TRBJ2-1 | TRBV24-1 | NA | TGTGCCACCGACCTAGGGAAGGGGCATGAGCAGTTCTTC | CATDLGKGHEQFF
NA | TRBJ1-1 | TRBV20-1 | NA | TGCAGTGCTTTTACACAGAACACTGAAGCTTTCTTT | CSAFTQNTEAFF
TRBD1 | TRBJ1-6 | TRBV2 | NA | TGTGCCACCTCGGACAGGGTATCCTATAATTCACCCCTCCACTTT | CATSDRVSYNSPLHF
TRBD1 | TRBJ2-6 | TRBV29-1 | NA | TGCAGCGCCGGACAGGGAATTCCCTTTGGGGCCAACGTCCTGACTTTC | CSAGQGIPFGANVLTF
NA | TRBJ1-5 | TRBV20-1 | NA | TGCAGTGCTCTACCCGGCAGGGGATCCAATCAGCCCCAGCATTTT | CSALPGRGSNQPQHF
NA | TRBJ1-2 | TRBV29-1 | NA | TGCAGCGTTGAAGTCGGGAGGCATGGCTACACCTTC | CSVEVGRHGYTF